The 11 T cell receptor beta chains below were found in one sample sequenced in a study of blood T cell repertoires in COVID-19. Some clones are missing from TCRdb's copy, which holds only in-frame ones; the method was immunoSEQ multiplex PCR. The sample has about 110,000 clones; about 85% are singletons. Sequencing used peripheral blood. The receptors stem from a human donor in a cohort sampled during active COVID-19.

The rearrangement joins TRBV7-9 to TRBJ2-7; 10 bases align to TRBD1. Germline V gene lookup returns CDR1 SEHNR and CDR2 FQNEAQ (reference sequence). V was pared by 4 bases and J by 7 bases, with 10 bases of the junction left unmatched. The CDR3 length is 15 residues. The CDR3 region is CASSSRDRGMGEQYF. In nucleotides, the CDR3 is TGTGCCAGCAGCTCTAGGGACAGGGGAATGGGGGAGCAGTACTTC.

The CDR3 DNA follows: TGCGCCAGCAGTCAGGGACATAATGAAAAACTGTTTTTT. It encodes CASSQGHNEKLFF. J is TRBJ1-4 and V is TRBV23-1; TRBD1 might be the D (6 bases). TRBV23-1 is marked as an open reading frame, function uncertain. The CDR3 loop spans 13 amino acids. Trimming shortened V by 3 bases and J by 4 bases, and 6 bases separated the two germline ends.

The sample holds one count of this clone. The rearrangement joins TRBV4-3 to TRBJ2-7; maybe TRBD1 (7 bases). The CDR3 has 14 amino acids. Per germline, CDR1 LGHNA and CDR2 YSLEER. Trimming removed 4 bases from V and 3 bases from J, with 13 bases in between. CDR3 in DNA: TGCGCCAGCAGCCCCCGCGGGGACAGCTACGAGCAGTACTTC. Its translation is CASSPRGDSYEQYF.

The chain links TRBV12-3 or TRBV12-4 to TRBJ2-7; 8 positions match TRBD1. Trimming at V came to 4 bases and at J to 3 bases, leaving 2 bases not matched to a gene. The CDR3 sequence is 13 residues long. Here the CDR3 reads CASSWTGIYEQYF. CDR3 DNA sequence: TGTGCCAGCAGTTGGACAGGGATCTACGAGCAGTACTTC.

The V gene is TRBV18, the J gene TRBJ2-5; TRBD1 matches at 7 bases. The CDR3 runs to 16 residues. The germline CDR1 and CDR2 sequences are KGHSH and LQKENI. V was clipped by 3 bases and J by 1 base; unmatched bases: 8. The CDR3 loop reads CASSPVAGGTQETQYF. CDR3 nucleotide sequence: TGTGCCAGCTCACCCGTGGCAGGGGGTACCCAAGAGACCCAGTACTTC.

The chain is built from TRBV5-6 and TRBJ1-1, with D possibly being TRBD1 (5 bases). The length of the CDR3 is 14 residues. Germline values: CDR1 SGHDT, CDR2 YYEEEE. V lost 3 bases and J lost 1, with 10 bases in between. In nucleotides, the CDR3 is TGTGCCAGCAGCTGGGGGGGTCGGAACACTGAAGCTTTCTTT. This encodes CASSWGGRNTEAFF.

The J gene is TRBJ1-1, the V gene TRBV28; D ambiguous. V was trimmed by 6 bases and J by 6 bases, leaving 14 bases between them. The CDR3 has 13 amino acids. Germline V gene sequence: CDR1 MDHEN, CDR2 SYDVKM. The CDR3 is CASSPGPGAEAFF. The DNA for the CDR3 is TGTGCCAGCAGCCCGGGTCCCGGCGCTGAAGCTTTCTTT.

The CDR3 bases are TGTGCCAGCAGTTCGCCGGGCCCCGGGACTAGCGGGCGCTACAATGAGCAGTTCTTC. Translation gives CASSSPGPGTSGRYNEQFF. The chain links TRBV28 to TRBJ2-1; 12 bases are shared with TRBD2. V was pared by 4 bases and J by 3 bases, with 13 bases of the junction left unmatched. The CDR3 loop spans 19 amino acids. Germline values: CDR1 MDHEN, CDR2 SYDVKM.

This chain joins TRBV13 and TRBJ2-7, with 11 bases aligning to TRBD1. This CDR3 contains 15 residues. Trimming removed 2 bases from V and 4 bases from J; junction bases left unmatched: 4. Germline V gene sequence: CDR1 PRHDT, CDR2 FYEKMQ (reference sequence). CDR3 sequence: CASSLWRDRGYEQYF. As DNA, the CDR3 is TGTGCCAGCAGCTTATGGCGGGACAGGGGGTACGAGCAGTACTTC.

CDR3 nucleotide sequence: TGTGCCAGCATTTCCGGGGGACAGGGGGCGAACATTCAGTACTTC. This codes for CASISGGQGANIQYF. The chain has TRBV6-5 and TRBJ2-4; 12 bases match TRBD1. This CDR3 has 15 amino acids. With 7 bases clipped from V and 7 bases from J, the junction kept 8 bases outside the gene matches. CDR1 and CDR2 (germline): MNHEY, SVGAGI.

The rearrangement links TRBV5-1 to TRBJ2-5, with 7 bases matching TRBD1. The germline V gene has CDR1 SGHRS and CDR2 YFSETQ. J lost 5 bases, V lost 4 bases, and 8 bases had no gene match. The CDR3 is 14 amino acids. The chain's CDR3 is CASSVQGVRETQYF. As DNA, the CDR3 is TGCGCCAGCAGCGTGCAGGGGGTTAGGGAGACCCAGTACTTC.